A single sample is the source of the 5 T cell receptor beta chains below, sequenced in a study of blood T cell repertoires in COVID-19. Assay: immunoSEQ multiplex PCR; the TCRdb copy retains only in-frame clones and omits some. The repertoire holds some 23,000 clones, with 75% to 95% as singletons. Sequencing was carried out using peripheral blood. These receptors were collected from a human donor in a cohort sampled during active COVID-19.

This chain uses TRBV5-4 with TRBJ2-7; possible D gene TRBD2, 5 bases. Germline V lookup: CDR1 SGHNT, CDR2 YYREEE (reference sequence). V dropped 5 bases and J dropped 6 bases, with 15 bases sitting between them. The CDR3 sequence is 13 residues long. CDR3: CASSSPEVREQYF. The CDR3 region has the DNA TGTGCCAGCAGTTCCCCGGAGGTCCGCGAGCAGTACTTC. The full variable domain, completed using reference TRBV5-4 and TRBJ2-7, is ETGVTQSPTHLIKTRGQQVTLRCSSQSGHNTVSWYQQALGQGPQFIFQYYREEENGRGNFPPRFSGLQFPNYSSELNVNALELDDSALYLCASSSPEVREQYFGPGTRLTVT.

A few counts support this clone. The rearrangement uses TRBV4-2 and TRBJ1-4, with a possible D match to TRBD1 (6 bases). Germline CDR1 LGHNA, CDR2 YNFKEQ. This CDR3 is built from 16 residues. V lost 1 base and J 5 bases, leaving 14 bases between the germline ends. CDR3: CASSQGVQGLNEKLFF. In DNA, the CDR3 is TGTGCCAGCAGCCAAGGTGTCCAGGGGCTAAATGAAAAACTGTTTTTT.

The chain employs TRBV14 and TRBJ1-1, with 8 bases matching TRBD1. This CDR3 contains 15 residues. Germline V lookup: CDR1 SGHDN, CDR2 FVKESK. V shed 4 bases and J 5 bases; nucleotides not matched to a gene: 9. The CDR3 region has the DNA TGTGCCAGCAGCCGCAGGACAGGGAGAGTAACTGAAGCTTTCTTT. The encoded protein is CASSRRTGRVTEAFF.

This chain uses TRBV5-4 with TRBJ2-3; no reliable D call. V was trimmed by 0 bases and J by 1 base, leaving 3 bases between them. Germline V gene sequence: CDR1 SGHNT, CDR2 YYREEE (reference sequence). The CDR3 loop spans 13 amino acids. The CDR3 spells CASSLAGTDTQYF. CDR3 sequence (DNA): TGTGCCAGCAGCTTGGCCGGCACAGATACGCAGTATTTT.

DNA for the CDR3: TGTGCCTGGAGTGCAGGGTGGGGGGAGCTGTTTTTT. Residues: CAWSAGWGELFF. The J gene is TRBJ2-2, the V gene TRBV30; D possibly corresponds to TRBD1 (5 bases). CDR3 length equals 12 residues. Germline CDR1 and CDR2: GTSNPN and SVGIG (reference sequence). The V end was cut by 1 base, the J end by 8 bases, with 8 bases between.